The entry below gives a single TCR beta chain sequence along with its context. This specimen belongs to a study of blood T cell repertoires in COVID-19. The overall study: Material from acute and convalescent COVID-19 was sourced from the United States, Italy and Spain. T cells, B-cell-depleted T cells, or PBMCs supplied cDNA or gDNA.

Authors' methods: Reference gene primer amplification gave nucleated cell count estimates. Repertoires were generated with immunoSEQ multiplex PCR, while TCRdb's copy carries only in-frame clones and drops some. V and J calls plus clone size are reproduced from that table; the DNA served to infer D and trimming. Among 150,000 to 200,000 clones, 93% were seen once, and the ten largest hold less than 2%. Patients at the Seattle site were enrolled during active infection and followed longitudinally. V shed 7 bases, J shed 1 base, and the junction held 2 bases outside the gene matches. This CDR3 region has 15 residues. Germline V gene data show CDR1 as LNHDA and CDR2 as SQIVND (reference sequence).

The sequence came from a woman in her sixties with COVID-19, enrolled during active disease. V and J are TRBV19 and TRBJ1-5; 12 positions agree with TRBD1. Sequencing input: peripheral blood. The CDR3 is CASTGTGGSNQPQHF. The CDR3, as DNA: TGTGCCAGTACCGGGACAGGGGGCAGCAATCAGCCCCAGCATTTT.